Shown below are 9 T cell receptor beta chains from a single sample sequenced in a study of cytomegalovirus exposure and HLA in healthy donors (dated by TCRdb to 2015 to 2018). The library was built by means of the immunoSEQ multiplex PCR assay. For the multiplex PCR, a mixture combining 60 forward primers for TCR Vbeta segments and 13 reverse primers for TCR Jbeta segments was used. TCRdb provides this immuneACCESS table in a form limited to in-frame rearrangements. Some clones are lacking; in checked studies, under half of them reflect an unresolved V gene, and why the rest are absent is not known. The sample table shows 100,000 to 150,000 clones, and 80% are seen once. The ten largest account for approximately 5% of the sample. The sequenced sample consisted of PBMCs. Receptors were obtained from a man aged 25-45 years in good health and CMV-seronegative.

The chain carries TRBV5-1 and TRBJ2-3; 13 positions match TRBD2. The CDR3 runs to 16 residues. From germline, CDR1 is SGHRS and CDR2 YFSETQ. Losses at the gene ends were 3 bases for V and 1 base for J; bases not matched to a gene: 2. The CDR3 is CASSSGTSGGTDTQYF. CDR3 in DNA: TGCGCCAGCAGCTCAGGGACTAGCGGGGGCACAGATACGCAGTATTTT. Supplemented by reference TRBV5-1 and TRBJ2-3, the full variable domain reads KAGVTQTPRYLIKTRGQQVTLSCSPISGHRSVSWYQQTPGQGLQFLFEYFSETQRNKGNFPGRFSGRQFSNSRSEMNVSTLELGDSALYLCASSSGTSGGTDTQYFGPGTRLTVL.

This chain's CDR3 is CASSLLSGEKLFF. DNA of the CDR3: TGCGCCAGCTCATTACTGAGCGGGGAAAAACTGTTTTTT. The chain links TRBV5-1 to TRBJ1-4; no clear D. The germline CDR1 and CDR2 sequences are SGHRS and YFSETQ. The CDR3 runs 13 residues. The germline V and J ends were trimmed by 7 bases and 8 bases, with 15 bases remaining between them.

The V call is TRBV9, the J call TRBJ2-7, with a tentative D call TRBD2 (6 bases). Between the trimmed V and J ends, which lost 0 bases and 0 bases, there was a span of 10 bases. From germline, CDR1 is SGDLS and CDR2 YYNGEE. The CDR3 runs 15 residues. The CDR3 protein is CASSVGGVVSYEQYF. The CDR3 region has the DNA TGTGCCAGCAGCGTAGGGGGGGTGGTCTCCTACGAGCAGTACTTC.

This clone has just one count. CDR3 bases: TGTGCCAGCAGCTTTTTCTCTGAAAAACTGTTTTTT. This translates into CASSFFSEKLFF. The V call is TRBV5-4, the J call TRBJ1-4; no clear D gene. Trimming shortened V by 2 bases and J by 7 bases, and 6 bases separated the two germline ends. CDR1 is SGHNT, CDR2 YYREEE, per germline (reference sequence). The CDR3 spans 12 residues.

This chain links TRBV7-9 with TRBJ1-2; D is possibly TRBD1 (6 bases). V was cut by 7 bases and J by 4 bases, with 16 bases left in between. The length of the CDR3 is 14 residues. Germline CDR1 and CDR2: SEHNR and FQNEAQ (reference sequence). CDR3 DNA: TGTGCCAGCAACCCGGGACAAGGACTCTATGGCTACACCTTC. It codes for CASNPGQGLYGYTF.

J is TRBJ2-1 and V is TRBV5-1; D not resolved. V lost 4 bases to trimming and J lost 0 bases, with 11 bases between them. This CDR3 spans 15 amino acids. The V gene's germline CDR1 is SGHRS and CDR2 YFSETQ. The CDR3 DNA reads TGCGCCAGCAGCCTGTTGGCGGCCTCCTACAATGAGCAGTTCTTC. It yields the protein CASSLLAASYNEQFF.

The genes are TRBV6-6 and TRBJ2-7, with 7 positions matching TRBD2. V lost 0 bases to trimming and J lost 2 bases; unmatched junction nucleotides: 4. This CDR3 region has 15 residues. Germline CDR1 MNHNY, CDR2 SVGAGI (reference sequence). CDR3 loop: CASSYSASGTYEQYF. In DNA form, the CDR3 reads TGTGCCAGCAGTTACTCGGCTAGCGGAACCTACGAGCAGTACTTC.

The chain recombines TRBV6-1 with TRBJ1-4, with D maybe TRBD1 (5 bases). This CDR3 comprises 14 residues. Per the germline V gene, CDR1 is MNHNS and CDR2 is SASEGT. The V end lost 9 bases, the J end lost 6 bases, and 17 bases lay between the germline ends. CDR3 coding DNA: TGTGCCAGTGGGAGGTCAGGGACCCATGAAAAACTGTTTTTT. This encodes CASGRSGTHEKLFF.

V gene TRBV10-3 combines with J gene TRBJ2-2, with 15 nucleotides matching TRBD2. The CDR3 has 17 amino acids. J was trimmed by 5 bases and V by 3 bases; bases with no gene match: 4. In germline, CDR1 is ENHRY, CDR2 SYGVKD. CDR3 bases: TGTGCCATCAGTGAACCCGGACTAGCGGGAGGGACCGGGGAGCTGTTTTTT. This codes for CAISEPGLAGGTGELFF.